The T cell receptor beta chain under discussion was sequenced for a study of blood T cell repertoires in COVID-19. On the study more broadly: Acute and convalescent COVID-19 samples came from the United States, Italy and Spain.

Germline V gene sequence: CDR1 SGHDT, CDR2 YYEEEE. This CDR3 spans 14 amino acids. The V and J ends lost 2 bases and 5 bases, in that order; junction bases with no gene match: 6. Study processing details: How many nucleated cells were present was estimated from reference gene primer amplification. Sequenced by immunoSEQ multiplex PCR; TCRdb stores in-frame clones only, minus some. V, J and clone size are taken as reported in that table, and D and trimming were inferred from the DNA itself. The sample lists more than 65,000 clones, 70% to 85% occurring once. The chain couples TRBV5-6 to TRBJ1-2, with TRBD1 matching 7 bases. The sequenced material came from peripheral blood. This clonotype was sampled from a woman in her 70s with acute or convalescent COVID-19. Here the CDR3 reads CASSLTGTEYGYTF. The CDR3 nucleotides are TGTGCCAGCAGCTTAACCGGGACAGAGTATGGCTACACCTTC.